This TCR beta chain was sequenced during a study of cytomegalovirus exposure and HLA in healthy donors. Findings and caveats of the study: V- and J-gene trimming in TCR beta was tied to a missense DCLRE1C variant by an analysis performed later.

It was with 60 Vbeta and 13 Jbeta primers that the PCR ran. TCRdb's table, derived via immunoSEQ multiplex PCR, lists solely in-frame clones and lacks some. This table holds 100,000 to 140,000 clones, 60% to 75% found once. Comment on this clone: No antigen is known for it.

V lost 3 bases, J lost 4 bases, and 5 bases stayed unmatched. Germline assignment: CDR1 SNHLY and CDR2 FYNNEI. The CDR3 is 15 residues long. This receptor was obtained from a man younger than 40 in good health and CMV-seronegative. The chain has TRBV2 and TRBJ2-1; 8 bases are shared with TRBD2. The sample taken for sequencing was PBMCs. Here the CDR3 DNA reads TGTGCCAGCAGTGAGCGGGGGGCCGCTTACAATGAGCAGTTCTTC. Residues: CASSERGAAYNEQFF.